The 31 T cell receptor beta chains presented below share a single source sample, sequenced in a study of blood T cell repertoires in COVID-19. TCRdb's copy holds only in-frame clones and misses some; the assay was immunoSEQ multiplex PCR. The sample has roughly 120,000 clones; 86% are singletons. Sequencing input: peripheral blood. The receptors stem from a human donor in a cohort sampled during active COVID-19.

A single count supports this clone. This chain connects TRBV11-2 to TRBJ2-5; D uncertain. The ends were cut back, 5 bases at V and 7 bases at J, with 17 bases in the middle. There are 14 residues in the CDR3. In germline, CDR1 is SGHAT, CDR2 FQNNGV. CDR3 amino acids: CASSGPAAARTQYF. The CDR3 DNA follows: TGTGCCAGCAGCGGTCCCGCCGCAGCTAGGACCCAGTACTTC. Variable domain in full (rest from reference TRBV11-2 and TRBJ2-5): EAGVAQSPRYKIIEKRQSVAFWCNPISGHATLYWYQQILGQGPKLLIQFQNNGVVDDSQLPKDRFSAERLKGVDSTLKIQPAKLEDSAVYLCASSGPAAARTQYFGPGTRLLVL.

The chain links TRBV29-1 to TRBJ1-1; D unresolved. Between the trimmed V and J ends, which lost 6 bases and 1 base, there was a span of 12 bases. Germline V gene sequence: CDR1 SQVTM, CDR2 ANQGSEA. The CDR3 is 13 residues long. The CDR3 DNA reads TGCAGCGTGCGATTACCTACGAACACTGAAGCTTTCTTT. Translation gives CSVRLPTNTEAFF. The entire variable domain, with the rest obtained from reference TRBV29-1 and TRBJ1-1, is as follows: SAVISQKPSRDICQRGTSLTIQCQVDSQVTMMFWYRQQPGQSLTLIATANQGSEATYESGFVIDKFPISRPNLTFSTLTVSNMSPEDSSIYLCSVRLPTNTEAFFGQGTRLTVV.

The chain employs TRBV11-2 and TRBJ2-3; 12 bases align to TRBD2. V lost 1 base to trimming and J lost 7 bases; unmatched junction nucleotides: 6. Germline CDR1 reads SGHAT; CDR2 reads FQNNGV. This CDR3 region has 16 residues. CDR3 DNA sequence: TGTGCCAGCAGCTTAGGAGCCGGGACTAGCGGGCATACGCAGTATTTT. Protein sequence: CASSLGAGTSGHTQYF.

The V call is TRBV28, the J call TRBJ2-7; 7 nucleotides agree with TRBD1. The CDR3 runs 13 residues. Germline V lookup: CDR1 MDHEN, CDR2 SYDVKM. Losses at the gene ends were 11 bases for V and 6 bases for J; bases not matched to a gene: 13. The CDR3 sequence: CAGAGTVDGEQYF. The CDR3 nucleotides read TGTGCCGGCGCCGGGACAGTTGATGGCGAGCAGTACTTC. Variable domain in full (rest from reference TRBV28 and TRBJ2-7): DVKVTQSSRYLVKRTGEKVFLECVQDMDHENMFWYRQDPGLGLRLIYFSYDVKMKEKGDIPEGYSVSREKKERFSLILESASTNQTSMYLCAGAGTVDGEQYFGPGTRLTVT.

The chain couples TRBV7-9 to TRBJ2-1; D may be TRBD2 (6 bases). Trimming took 5 bases from V and 7 from J, leaving 15 bases between them. The CDR3 has 14 amino acids. The germline V gene has CDR1 SEHNR and CDR2 FQNEAQ (reference sequence). CDR3 bases: TGTGCCAGCAGCGGCCCTAGCGAAGGGAATGAGCAGTTCTTC. This encodes CASSGPSEGNEQFF.

This sequence joins TRBV4-3 and TRBJ1-1; a possible D gene is TRBD1 (6 bases). Trimming pared 2 bases from V and 1 base from J, leaving 11 bases between. The germline V gene encodes CDR1 LGHNA and CDR2 YSLEER. The CDR3 consists of 15 residues. The CDR3 DNA follows: TGCGCCAGCAGCCAATGGAGACAGGAGAACACTGAAGCTTTCTTT. Residues: CASSQWRQENTEAFF.

This sequence joins TRBV4-3 and TRBJ1-4, with 7 bases aligning to TRBD1. CDR1 is LGHNA and CDR2 is YSLEER in the germline V gene. CDR3 length: 19 amino acids. The ends lost 0 bases at V and 2 bases at J; junction bases unmatched: 12. The CDR3, as DNA: TGCGCCAGCAGCCAAGAGGGGGGAAGACAGGGCCTCACTAATGAAAAACTGTTTTTT. Protein: CASSQEGGRQGLTNEKLFF.

In this sample, this clone turned up once. The chain has TRBV29-1 and TRBJ1-5; 9 nucleotides agree with TRBD1. Trimming at V came to 6 bases and at J to 6 bases, leaving 9 bases not matched to a gene. There are 14 residues in the CDR3. CDR1 SQVTM and CDR2 ANQGSEA come from the germline V gene. The CDR3 is CSVATGGRGQPQHF. CDR3 in DNA: TGCAGCGTAGCGACAGGGGGAAGGGGTCAGCCCCAGCATTTT.

The chain carries TRBV4-3 and TRBJ1-3; no reliable D call. The ends were cut back, 0 bases at V and 1 base at J, with 7 bases in the middle. CDR3 length: 15 amino acids. Germline loops: CDR1 LGHNA, CDR2 YSLEER. CDR3 region: CASSQDWRSGNTIYF. The CDR3 bases are TGCGCCAGCAGCCAAGATTGGCGGTCTGGAAACACCATATATTTT.

The chain uses TRBV6-2 or TRBV6-3 and TRBJ1-2, with 7 nucleotides matching TRBD1. Germline values: CDR1 MNHEY, CDR2 SVGEGT. After removal of 6 bases from V and 3 bases from J, the junction contained 4 bases not matched to a gene. The CDR3 covers 13 residues. CDR3 amino acids: CASSPTGDYGYTF. CDR3 DNA: TGTGCCAGCAGCCCTACAGGGGACTATGGCTACACCTTC.

The chain is built from TRBV3-1 (or the pseudogene TRBV3-2) and TRBJ1-3, with D tentatively TRBD1 (6 bases). In germline, CDR1 is LGHDT, CDR2 YNNKEL (reference sequence). The CDR3 length is 14 residues. Trimming pared 4 bases from V and 4 bases from J, leaving 11 bases between. The CDR3 DNA is TGTGCCAGCAGCCCCAGGGGATCCGGAAACACCATATATTTT. Translation gives CASSPRGSGNTIYF.

In nucleotides, the CDR3 is TGTGCCAGCAGGTCTAGCGGGAGGGCCGAGGGCTACGAGCAGTACTTC. Encoded protein: CASRSSGRAEGYEQYF. The chain joins TRBV28 to TRBJ2-7; TRBD2 aligns across 12 bases. Per germline, CDR1 MDHEN and CDR2 SYDVKM. The CDR3 length is 16 residues. The trim removed 6 bases at V and 3 bases at J, leaving 9 bases unmatched.

V and J are TRBV4-1 and TRBJ2-3; 8 nucleotides align to TRBD1. V gave up 4 bases and J gave up 3 bases; unmatched junction bases: 3. The CDR3 contains 14 residues. Germline V gene data show CDR1 as MGHRA and CDR2 as YSYEKL. The CDR3 DNA reads TGCGCCAGCAGCCTCGACAGGGGTACAGATACGCAGTATTTT. Its protein product is CASSLDRGTDTQYF.

The V and J genes are TRBV6-6 and TRBJ2-7; 7 bases align to TRBD1. Per the germline V gene, CDR1 is MNHNY and CDR2 is SVGAGI (reference sequence). This CDR3 is built from 16 residues. J was trimmed by 2 bases and V by 2 bases; bases with no gene match: 9. This CDR3 is CASSYGDRETTYEQYF. The DNA for the CDR3 is TGTGCCAGCAGTTACGGAGACAGGGAGACAACCTACGAGCAGTACTTC.

This sequence joins TRBV5-1 and TRBJ2-3, with a tentative D call TRBD2 (6 bases). The CDR3 covers 16 residues. V dropped 4 bases and J dropped 4 bases, with 19 bases sitting between them. CDR1 is SGHRS and CDR2 is YFSETQ in the germline V gene. The CDR3 coding sequence is TGCGCCAGCAGCGGGGGGATGCTGCTGCTCGCAGATACGCAGTATTTT. This translates into CASSGGMLLLADTQYF. The full variable domain, in which reference TRBV5-1 and TRBJ2-3 provide the parts outside the CDR3, is KAGVTQTPRYLIKTRGQQVTLSCSPISGHRSVSWYQQTPGQGLQFLFEYFSETQRNKGNFPGRFSGRQFSNSRSEMNVSTLELGDSALYLCASSGGMLLLADTQYFGPGTRLTVL.

This chain joins TRBV30 and TRBJ1-2, with D perhaps TRBD1 (6 bases). The germline V gene has CDR1 GTSNPN and CDR2 SVGIG (reference sequence). The V and J ends lost 1 base and 4 bases respectively, with 13 bases between them. The CDR3 consists of 14 residues. The CDR3 sequence is CAWSETGQTYGYTF. CDR3 nucleotide sequence: TGTGCCTGGAGTGAAACAGGGCAAACCTATGGCTACACCTTC. Looking up the rest from reference TRBV30 and TRBJ1-2 gives the full variable domain: SQTIHQWPATLVQPVGSPLSLECTVEGTSNPNLYWYRQAAGRGLQLLFYSVGIGQISSEVPQNLSASRPQDRQFILSSKKLLLSDSGFYLCAWSETGQTYGYTFGSGTRLTVV.

V usage is TRBV4-1 and J usage is TRBJ2-7; TRBD2 matches at 7 bases. J lost 0 bases, V lost 0 bases, and 5 bases had no gene match. From germline, CDR1 is MGHRA and CDR2 YSYEKL. The CDR3 totals 16 residues. CDR3 nucleotide sequence: TGCGCCAGCAGCCAAGATGATCGGGAGGCCTCCTACGAGCAGTACTTC. This translates into CASSQDDREASYEQYF.

This clone was seen a single time. The chain links TRBV29-1 to TRBJ2-1, with 9 bases fitting TRBD2. The CDR3 is 14 amino acids. Unmatched junction bases numbered 6, after V lost 6 bases and J lost 3 bases. Per germline, CDR1 SQVTM and CDR2 ANQGSEA. CDR3 amino acids: CSVVGLAIYNEQFF. DNA for the CDR3: TGCAGCGTCGTGGGACTAGCTATCTACAATGAGCAGTTCTTC.

The V call is TRBV6-1, the J call TRBJ2-6; 9 bases are shared with TRBD1. The CDR3 runs 17 residues. V lost 4 bases to trimming and J lost 0 bases; unmatched junction nucleotides: 4. CDR1 is MNHNS and CDR2 is SASEGT in the germline V gene. CDR3 bases: TGTGCCAGCAGTGGACAGGGGGTTGTCTCTGGGGCCAACGTCCTGACTTTC. Amino acid sequence: CASSGQGVVSGANVLTF.

The genes are TRBV6-6 and TRBJ1-5, with 7 bases matching TRBD1. V shed 6 bases, J shed 0 bases, and the junction held 2 bases outside the gene matches. This CDR3 region has 14 residues. Germline V gene sequence: CDR1 MNHNY, CDR2 SVGAGI (reference sequence). CDR3 in DNA: TGTGCCAGCAGAAGACAGGGTAGCAATCAGCCCCAGCATTTT. This gives the protein CASRRQGSNQPQHF.

V is TRBV11-2 and J is TRBJ2-1; D perhaps matches TRBD2 (6 bases). Trimming stripped 1 base from V and 0 bases from J, with 13 bases between. The CDR3 is 17 residues long. The germline V gene encodes CDR1 SGHAT and CDR2 FQNNGV. CDR3 sequence (DNA): TGTGCCAGCAGCTTAGGAAACCTAGCGTTCTCCTACAATGAGCAGTTCTTC. This sequence encodes CASSLGNLAFSYNEQFF.

The rearrangement links TRBV6-2 or TRBV6-3 to TRBJ2-7; a weak D match, TRBD2 (6 bases). Trimming removed 0 bases from V and 4 bases from J, with 16 bases in between. The CDR3 contains 16 residues. Germline CDR1 MNHEY, CDR2 SVGEGT. The DNA of the CDR3 is TGTGCCAGCAGTTACTCGATCGGCGGGATATTTTACGAGCAGTACTTC. Translating gives CASSYSIGGIFYEQYF.

This clone has just one count. The chain combines TRBV10-1 with TRBJ1-5; D remains unclear. The CDR3 spans 13 residues. CDR1 is WNHNN, CDR2 SYGVQD, per germline (reference sequence). Trimming stripped 2 bases from V and 5 bases from J, with 7 bases between. CDR3 in DNA: TGCGCCAGCAGTGAGAACAGACATCAGCCCCAGCATTTT. Protein: CASSENRHQPQHF.

This chain connects TRBV7-2 to TRBJ2-3, with 11 bases lining up with TRBD2. Germline V CDR1 and CDR2: SGHTA, FQGNSA. The trim removed 7 bases at V and 4 bases at J, leaving 7 bases unmatched. The CDR3 has 15 amino acids. CDR3 amino acids: CASTVAGGLADTQYF. CDR3 bases: TGTGCCAGCACCGTAGCGGGAGGGTTGGCAGATACGCAGTATTTT.

The chain is built from TRBV30 and TRBJ2-3; D is uncertain. The CDR3 consists of 14 residues. V gave up 2 bases and J gave up 6 bases, with 15 bases separating them. Germline lookup yields CDR1 GTSNPN and CDR2 SVGIG (reference sequence). The CDR3 loop is CAWSITRLGDTQYF. For the CDR3, the DNA is TGTGCCTGGAGTATCACCCGCCTGGGCGATACGCAGTATTTT.

The chain uses TRBV3-1 (or the pseudogene TRBV3-2) and TRBJ1-2; a possible D gene is TRBD1 (6 bases). The CDR3 extends over 13 amino acids. CDR1 LGHDT and CDR2 YNNKEL come from the germline V gene (reference sequence). Trimming took 0 bases from V and 8 from J, leaving 10 bases between them. The DNA for the CDR3 is TGTGCCAGCAGCCAAGAACAGGGATCGGGCTACACCTTC. Amino acid sequence: CASSQEQGSGYTF.

V usage is TRBV2 and J usage is TRBJ1-5, with a tentative D call TRBD1 (6 bases). Germline V gene lookup returns CDR1 SNHLY and CDR2 FYNNEI. Trimming pared 2 bases from V and 4 bases from J, leaving 15 bases between. The CDR3 is 16 amino acids. For the CDR3, the DNA is TGTGCCAGCAGTGAATTGGGCAGGGGATGGAATCAGCCCCAGCATTTT. Translating gives CASSELGRGWNQPQHF.

This clone appeared a single time. The chain recombines TRBV15 with TRBJ1-4; TRBD1 might be the D (6 bases). This CDR3 is 18 amino acids long. The V end lost 3 bases, the J end lost 6 bases, and 23 bases lay between the germline ends. Germline-derived CDR1 and CDR2 are LNHNV and YYDKDF (reference sequence). The CDR3 nucleotides read TGTGCCACCAGCAGTCTAGCTCCCCACAGGGAGAGCGATGAAAAACTGTTTTTT. Protein sequence: CATSSLAPHRESDEKLFF.

The chain combines TRBV10-2 with TRBJ2-7, with D possibly being TRBD1 (6 bases). V was pared by 6 bases and J by 0 bases, with 12 bases between. CDR1 WSHSY and CDR2 SAAADI come from the germline V gene. This CDR3 comprises 14 residues. The CDR3 coding sequence is TGCGCCAGCAGCTATAAGGGGGACTCCTACGAGCAGTACTTC. Its translation: CASSYKGDSYEQYF.

This clone has a handful of counts. This chain links TRBV27 with TRBJ1-5, with 8 bases that match TRBD1. Losses at the gene ends were 7 bases for V and 5 bases for J; bases not matched to a gene: 10. This CDR3 is built from 15 residues. CDR1 and CDR2 (germline): MNHEY, SMNVEV (reference sequence). This chain's CDR3 is CASNSTDRGYQPQHF. The CDR3 region has the DNA TGTGCCAGCAACTCCACCGACAGGGGCTATCAGCCCCAGCATTTT.

The chain recombines TRBV10-2 with TRBJ2-1; TRBD1 agrees at 12 bases. The trim removed 8 bases at V and 6 bases at J, leaving 2 bases unmatched. Germline CDR1 WSHSY, CDR2 SAAADI. The CDR3 extends over 13 amino acids. DNA of the CDR3: TGCGCCAGCCGGGACAGGGGGCCCAATGAGCAGTTCTTC. It encodes CASRDRGPNEQFF.